This passage covers 3 T cell receptor beta chains from one sample sequenced in a study of cytomegalovirus exposure and HLA in healthy donors. Amplification used 60 Vbeta primers and 13 Jbeta primers. Sequencing was performed with immunoSEQ multiplex PCR; in TCRdb, only in-frame clones are kept and a portion is missing. The sample contains 100,000 to 150,000 clones, around 80% of which appear only once. The source material was PBMCs. These receptors all stem from a woman in her 30s in good health and CMV-seronegative.

The chain links TRBV4-1 to TRBJ1-2, with 9 bases identical to TRBD1. The CDR3 runs 14 residues. Per the germline V gene, CDR1 is MGHRA and CDR2 is YSYEKL. V dropped 5 bases and J dropped 3; count of bases not matched to a gene: 4. The CDR3 DNA is TGCGCCAGCAGCTTACGACAGGGGGACTATGGCTACACCTTC. It translates to CASSLRQGDYGYTF.

The chain combines TRBV5-1 with TRBJ1-4; perhaps TRBD1 as D (5 bases). Trimming took off 6 bases at V and 3 bases at J, with 21 bases between the two ends. Looked up from germline, CDR1 is SGHRS and CDR2 is YFSETQ. The CDR3 extends over 17 amino acids. The CDR3 bases are TGCGCCAGCATCCCATGGGGCCTACTACGACCTAATGAAAAACTGTTTTTT. Protein product: CASIPWGLLRPNEKLFF.

This clone was observed a single time. CDR3 nucleotide sequence: TGTGCCACCAGCACTCTGCAATCTGGGAGTCGGGTCACAGATACGCAGTATTTT. It codes for CATSTLQSGSRVTDTQYF. The chain joins TRBV15 to TRBJ2-3, with D possibly TRBD2 on 5 matching bases. With 4 bases removed from V and 2 bases from J, the gap between germline ends came to 22 bases. Germline loops: CDR1 LNHNV, CDR2 YYDKDF (reference sequence). The CDR3 length is 18 residues.